The clone carrying this T cell receptor (beta chain) has just a few counts. The CDR3 spans 16 residues. V shed 3 bases and J 5 bases; nucleotides not matched to a gene: 10. Here immunoSEQ multiplex PCR was the method, and the copy in TCRdb shows in-frame clones only, minus some. This table holds some 160,000 clones, roughly 86% found once. The sample belongs to a study of blood T cell repertoires in COVID-19. The chain couples TRBV23-1 to TRBJ2-7, with 10 bases that match TRBD1. TRBV23-1 is sorted into the ORF group, with uncertain function. Material: peripheral blood. The receptor was derived from a woman older than 75 with COVID-19, enrolled during active disease. The CDR3 bases are TGCGCCAGCAGTCATAGGGCGACAGGGGGCGCGGACGAGCAGTACTTC. This gives the protein CASSHRATGGADEQYF.